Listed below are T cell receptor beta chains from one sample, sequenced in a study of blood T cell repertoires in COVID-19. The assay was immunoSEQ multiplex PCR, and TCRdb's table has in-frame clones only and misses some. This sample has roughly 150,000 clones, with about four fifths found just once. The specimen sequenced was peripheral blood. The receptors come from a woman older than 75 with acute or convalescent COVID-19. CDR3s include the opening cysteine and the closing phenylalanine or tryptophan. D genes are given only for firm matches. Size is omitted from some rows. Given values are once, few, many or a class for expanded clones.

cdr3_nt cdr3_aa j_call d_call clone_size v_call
TGTGCCAGCAGCTTGGCCTCTGGGAGGAACACCGGGGAGCTGTTTTTT CASSLASGRNTGELFF TRBJ2-2 NA few TRBV5-5
TGCAGCGTTGAACAGCGCGGGGGGAGGGATACGCAGTATTTT CSVEQRGGRDTQYF TRBJ2-3 TRBD2 NA TRBV29-1
TGCAGTGCTAGTGACGGGAGAAATGTAAATGAGCAGTTCTTC CSASDGRNVNEQFF TRBJ2-1 NA NA TRBV20-1
TGTGCCAGCAGGGGACAGGGTCACACTGAAGCTTTCTTT CASRGQGHTEAFF TRBJ1-1 TRBD1 NA TRBV6-5
TGTGCCAGCAGCTTAGGACAGGGGGTCGGCAATCAGCCCCAGCATTTT CASSLGQGVGNQPQHF TRBJ1-5 TRBD1 once TRBV7-2
TGTGCCAGTAGTATCAACAGCGGGGCAGATACGCAGTATTTT CASSINSGADTQYF TRBJ2-3 TRBD2 once TRBV19
TGTGCCACCAGTGCGGACAGGGCTTGGGAAGGCTACACCTTC CATSADRAWEGYTF TRBJ1-2 TRBD1 NA TRBV24-1
TGTGCCAGTAGTATGACTAGCGGGATAGAAGATACGCAGTATTTT CASSMTSGIEDTQYF TRBJ2-3 TRBD2 NA TRBV19
TGCGCCAGCAGCACCCACGGGACAGACCAAGAGACCCAGTACTTC CASSTHGTDQETQYF TRBJ2-5 TRBD1 NA TRBV5-1
TGTGCCAGCAGCAGCTCCGGGAGTGCTGGAAACACCATATATTTT CASSSSGSAGNTIYF TRBJ1-3 NA NA TRBV5-4
TGTGCCATCAAAGACAAGAGCTCCTACAATGAGCAGTTCTTC CAIKDKSSYNEQFF TRBJ2-1 NA few TRBV10-3
TGTGCCAGTAGTATGGCGGGCAGCGCTAACTATGGCTACACCTTC CASSMAGSANYGYTF TRBJ1-2 NA once TRBV19
TGTGCCAGCAGTTACTCCGGACAGTTCTATGGCTACACCTTC CASSYSGQFYGYTF TRBJ1-2 NA many TRBV6-5
TGTGCCAGCAGCGTAGGGCCGGGGGACAGCCCCGTAGGGAATGAGCAGTTCTTC CASSVGPGDSPVGNEQFF TRBJ2-1 NA NA TRBV9
TGCGCCAGCCGTTTAGATAACTATGGCTACACCTTC CASRLDNYGYTF TRBJ1-2 NA NA TRBV5-1
TGTGCCAGCAGTTTATCCATTTATCAGCCCCAGCATTTT CASSLSIYQPQHF TRBJ1-5 NA NA TRBV12-3/TRBV12-4
TGCGCCAGCTCGAATTCCAGGGGGGAGGACGAGCAGTACTTC CASSNSRGEDEQYF TRBJ2-7 NA once TRBV5-1
TGTGCCTGGAGTTACAAAGGGACTTCAGGGGAGCTGTTTTTT CAWSYKGTSGELFF TRBJ2-2 NA NA TRBV30
TGTGCCACCAGTGATCGAACGGGGGGGAGCACAGATACGCAGTATTTT CATSDRTGGSTDTQYF TRBJ2-3 TRBD2 NA TRBV24-1
TGTGCCAGCAGTGGGTCAGGGTATGGGACGCAGTATTTT CASSGSGYGTQYF TRBJ2-3 NA NA TRBV25-1
TGCGCCAGCAGCCCTCCCGAGGTCCTCGGAAATGAGCAGTTCTTC CASSPPEVLGNEQFF TRBJ2-1 NA NA TRBV5-1
TGTGCCAGCAGTTACACCGGGGATAACACTGAAGCTTTCTTT CASSYTGDNTEAFF TRBJ1-1 NA NA TRBV6-2/TRBV6-3
TGTGCCAGCAGTTTGTGGGGGCACGAGCAGTACTTC CASSLWGHEQYF TRBJ2-7 NA NA TRBV12-3/TRBV12-4
TGTGCCAGTACTAGCGGGGGGCGAGGTACGCAGTATTTT CASTSGGRGTQYF TRBJ2-3 TRBD2 NA TRBV28
TGTGCCAGTAGTATGGGGACAGGGGTCGGAGATACGCAGTATTTT CASSMGTGVGDTQYF TRBJ2-3 TRBD1 NA TRBV19
TGTGCCACCAGACAGGGTATAGCCGGGGAGCTGTTTTTT CATRQGIAGELFF TRBJ2-2 TRBD1 NA TRBV10-3
TGCGCCAGCAGCATCCGACAGGGGGCGGGTGAGCAGTACTTC CASSIRQGAGEQYF TRBJ2-7 TRBD1 NA TRBV5-1
TGTGCCAGCAGCCGAACAGGGGTTGGGGAAAAACTGTTTTTT CASSRTGVGEKLFF TRBJ1-4 TRBD1 NA TRBV28
TGTGCCAGCTCACGACAGCAAGCGAGGGAAAAACTGTTTTTT CASSRQQAREKLFF TRBJ1-4 NA NA TRBV18
TGTGCCAGCAGCCAAGATCGTGGGGCGGGGGAGACCCAGTACTTC CASSQDRGAGETQYF TRBJ2-5 NA NA TRBV3-1/TRBV3-2
TGTGCCAGCAGTTCTGTGGGAGGGAGCACCGGGGAGCTGTTTTTT CASSSVGGSTGELFF TRBJ2-2 TRBD2 NA TRBV6-2/TRBV6-3
TGTGCCAGCCAAGGGGGCTCGGCCTACGAGCAGTACTTC CASQGGSAYEQYF TRBJ2-7 TRBD1 NA TRBV3-1/TRBV3-2
TGTGCCTGGAGGGGCCGACTAGCGGGAACCAACGAGCAGTACTTC CAWRGRLAGTNEQYF TRBJ2-7 TRBD2 NA TRBV30
TGTGCCAGCAGCCTGACAGTACTCGTCTTGAACACTGAAGCTTTCTTT CASSLTVLVLNTEAFF TRBJ1-1 NA NA TRBV7-2
TGCGCCAGCAGCGGGAGGACGACCACCCTCCAAGAGACCCAGTACTTC CASSGRTTTLQETQYF TRBJ2-5 NA NA TRBV5-1
TGTGCCAGCAGCCCAGGCCAAGGCAACTATGGCTACACCTTC CASSPGQGNYGYTF TRBJ1-2 NA NA TRBV9
TGTGCCAGCAGCTTTGGGACAGCATATAACTATGGCTACACCTTC CASSFGTAYNYGYTF TRBJ1-2 TRBD1 NA TRBV7-2
TGTGCCAGCAGTTCGGACAATCCCTACGAGCAGTACTTC CASSSDNPYEQYF TRBJ2-7 NA NA TRBV28
TGTGCCAGCTCACCACCACCCAGGCCCTCTGGGGCCAACGTCCTGACTTTC CASSPPPRPSGANVLTF TRBJ2-6 NA NA TRBV18
TGTGCCAGCAGCTACATGACTAGCTCATCCTACAATGAGCAGTTCTTC CASSYMTSSSYNEQFF TRBJ2-1 TRBD2 NA TRBV13
TGCGCCAGCAGCCATAATTCCGATGGCTACACCTTC CASSHNSDGYTF TRBJ1-2 NA NA TRBV4-1
TGTGCCAGCAGAGACAGGGGGTCCTATGGCTACACCTTC CASRDRGSYGYTF TRBJ1-2 TRBD1 many TRBV9
TGCAGCGTTGCCCGGTCGCCGAACACTGAAGCTTTCTTT CSVARSPNTEAFF TRBJ1-1 NA once TRBV29-1
TGTGCCAGCAGCTTGGGGCGGGTAGTGGCAGATACGCAGTATTTT CASSLGRVVADTQYF TRBJ2-3 NA NA TRBV5-6
TGCGCCAGCAGCCAAGATCGGAGAGGAATTGGGAGTAACCAGCAGCGGTACTTC CASSQDRRGIGSNQQRYF TRBJ2-7 NA NA TRBV4-3
TGCGCCAGCAGCCAAGATCGGAACACCGGGGAGCTGTTTTTT CASSQDRNTGELFF TRBJ2-2 NA NA TRBV4-3
TGTGCCAGTAGTCTGACAGGGGGGTTTCACGAGCAGTACTTC CASSLTGGFHEQYF TRBJ2-7 TRBD1 NA TRBV19
TGTGCCAGCAGCTTAAGGGCGGGGGGGGCCCAAGAGACCCAGTACTTC CASSLRAGGAQETQYF TRBJ2-5 TRBD2 NA TRBV7-2
TGTGCCAGCAGCTTAGATGGGGGGGCCCGAATCTATGGCTACACCTTC CASSLDGGARIYGYTF TRBJ1-2 NA NA TRBV7-2
TGCGCCAGCAGCTTGGCCCCGGGACAGGGTACAGATACGCAGTATTTT CASSLAPGQGTDTQYF TRBJ2-3 TRBD1 NA TRBV5-1
TGTGCCAGCTCATCATACAGGGTGCGCGGGGCCAACGTCCTGACTTTC CASSSYRVRGANVLTF TRBJ2-6 NA few TRBV18
TGTGCCAGCAGTGAAGTTCGACTCGAGGGCTACACCTTC CASSEVRLEGYTF TRBJ1-2 NA NA TRBV6-1
TGTGCCAGCAGCCAATCCGACAGGGGGAACACTGAAGCTTTCTTT CASSQSDRGNTEAFF TRBJ1-1 TRBD1 once TRBV3-1/TRBV3-2
TGCAGCGTTGTTTTGTCGGGTTTGGGCGAGCAGTACTTC CSVVLSGLGEQYF TRBJ2-7 NA few TRBV29-1
TGTGCCAGCAGCTTGGGTGGTAGCGCAGCAGATACGCAGTATTTT CASSLGGSAADTQYF TRBJ2-3 NA NA TRBV5-4
TGTGCCAGCAGCTTTAGCGGCGCAGATACGCAGTATTTT CASSFSGADTQYF TRBJ2-3 NA NA TRBV11-3
TGTGCCAGCAGTCCGGACAGGGGTCGTGGCTACACCTTC CASSPDRGRGYTF TRBJ1-2 TRBD1 NA TRBV28
TGTGCCAGCAGCTTAAGACTAGCGGGAGGTAATGAGCAGTTCTTC CASSLRLAGGNEQFF TRBJ2-1 TRBD2 NA TRBV7-2
TGTGCCAGCAGCGTAGGACAGGGACGGACGGACACTGAAGCTTTCTTT CASSVGQGRTDTEAFF TRBJ1-1 TRBD1 NA TRBV9
TGTGCCACCAGCAGGGGGACAGGGGTTGCCGGGGAGCTGTTTTTT CATSRGTGVAGELFF TRBJ2-2 TRBD1 NA TRBV15